Listed here are 14 T cell receptor beta chains from one sample, sequenced in a study of T-cell memory formation after mild COVID-19. MiXCR, applied by TCRdb to the 5' RACE reads, yields one record per CDR3 protein. This table has fewer than 150,000 distinct CDR3 sequences, about 6.5% appearing once. Sequenced input: PBMCs or a T cell subset sorted from them (not recorded which). The receptors derive from an adult woman who had mild COVID-19 (a few samples of this study predate the infection). Cell type and time point are not known.

DNA for the CDR3: TGCAGTGCTCCCGGACAGGGCCCGGGCACTGAAGCTTTCTTT. Residues: CSAPGQGPGTEAFF. The rearrangement joins TRBV20-1 to TRBJ1-1, with 8 bases matching TRBD1. Trimming cost V 5 bases and J 4 bases; bases outside gene matches: 9. This CDR3 contains 14 residues. Germline V gene sequence: CDR1 DFQATT, CDR2 SNEGSKA (reference sequence).

The table lists this clonotype with many counts. The V and J genes are TRBV4-1 and TRBJ1-2, with D possibly matching TRBD1 (6 bases). V lost 1 base and J 4 bases, leaving 13 bases between the germline ends. Germline-derived CDR1 and CDR2 are MGHRA and YSYEKL. The CDR3 is 15 amino acids. CDR3 sequence: CASSQAADSIYGYTF. In nucleotides, the CDR3 is TGCGCCAGCAGCCAAGCCGCGGACAGCATCTATGGCTACACCTTC.

This clonotype was counted at least ten times. The chain links TRBV5-1 to TRBJ2-3; 8 positions agree with TRBD1. Germline V lookup: CDR1 SGHRS, CDR2 YFSETQ. CDR3 size: 15 residues. Losses at the gene ends were 6 bases for V and 2 bases for J; bases not matched to a gene: 8. The CDR3 region has the DNA TGCGCCAGCACCTCGACAGGGGACCCCACAGATACGCAGTATTTT. It specifies CASTSTGDPTDTQYF.

In its sample, this clonotype was seen a few times. The chain uses TRBV12-3 or TRBV12-4 and TRBJ1-2; D is possibly TRBD1 (5 bases). V lost 8 bases to trimming and J lost 8 bases, with 18 bases between them. The CDR3 consists of 13 residues. The DNA for the CDR3 is TGTGCCAGCTTAACGGCCTCTGGGGGAGGCTACACCTTC. Translating gives CASLTASGGGYTF.

The chain is built from TRBV3-1 and TRBJ1-2, with unresolved D. The CDR3 is 15 residues long. Trimming pared 3 bases from V and 4 bases from J, leaving 15 bases between. CDR1 and CDR2 (germline): LGHDT, YNNKEL (reference sequence). CDR3 bases: TGTGCCAGCAGCCATCAAATCTGGCAGTCCTATGGCTACACCTTC. Translated, it gives CASSHQIWQSYGYTF.

Many counts were recorded for this clonotype. The CDR3 protein is CASSLLEKSEAFF. Here the CDR3 DNA reads TGTGCCAGCAGTTTGTTAGAGAAATCTGAAGCTTTCTTT. This rearrangement joins TRBV12-3 or TRBV12-4 to TRBJ1-1; D ambiguous. Trimming shortened V by 3 bases and J by 6 bases, and 11 bases separated the two germline ends. CDR3 length: 13 amino acids.

This clonotype was observed at least ten times. The chain joins TRBV7-2 to TRBJ1-2; 8 bases are a match to TRBD1. Germline V gene sequence: CDR1 SGHTA, CDR2 FQGNSA. V lost 3 bases to trimming and J lost 8 bases; unmatched junction nucleotides: 5. The CDR3 loop spans 13 amino acids. The DNA for the CDR3 is TGTGCCAGCAGCTTCCGGGACAGGAGGGGCTACACCTTC. This encodes CASSFRDRRGYTF.

In nucleotides, the CDR3 is TGTGCCAGCAGCCAAGAGATGATCGGGCGGCAGTTCTTC. Encoded protein: CASSQEMIGRQFF. The chain has TRBV4-2 and TRBJ2-1, with D hard to call. CDR1 and CDR2 (germline): LGHNA, YNFKEQ. The CDR3 runs to 13 residues. V was clipped by 0 bases and J by 12 bases, with 12 bases between them.

This clonotype was counted at least ten times. The chain is built from TRBV7-3 and TRBJ2-3; TRBD2 matches 8 bases. Losses at the gene ends were 5 bases for V and 2 bases for J; bases not matched to a gene: 9. Germline-derived CDR1 and CDR2 are SGHTA and FQGTGA. The CDR3 runs to 16 residues. The CDR3 DNA reads as TGTGCCAGCAGCCCACAAGCGGGAGACGACACAGATACGCAGTATTTT. This translates into CASSPQAGDDTDTQYF.

Many counts were recorded for this clonotype. The chain combines TRBV5-5 with TRBJ2-3; tentatively, D is TRBD2 (6 bases). The germline CDR1 and CDR2 sequences are SGHKS and YYEKEE (reference sequence). The CDR3 sequence is 13 residues long. Trimming left V 0 bases short and J 6 bases short, with 8 bases between. CDR3 bases: TGTGCCAGCAGCTTGGGGGGGGAGGATACGCAGTATTTT. Amino acid sequence: CASSLGGEDTQYF.

This clonotype was recorded many times. This chain links TRBV12-3 or TRBV12-4 with TRBJ1-5, with unresolved D. The CDR3 has 12 amino acids. The V and J ends lost 3 bases and 7 bases respectively, with 7 bases between them. The CDR3 here is CASSFAQQPQHF. As DNA, the CDR3 is TGTGCCAGCAGTTTCGCCCAGCAGCCCCAGCATTTT.

This clonotype was found many times. This chain uses TRBV5-1 with TRBJ1-1; D is uncertain. Germline V gene data show CDR1 as SGHRS and CDR2 as YFSETQ. This CDR3 is built from 15 residues. V shed 2 bases and J shed 7 bases, with 18 bases lying between them. The CDR3 loop reads CASSFGRQKVDEAFF. Written as DNA, the CDR3 is TGCGCCAGCAGCTTCGGACGGCAGAAGGTGGATGAAGCTTTCTTT.

This clonotype was seen more than once but under ten times. For the CDR3, the DNA is TGTGCCAGCAGCCCCGGAAGTCAGGCCTCCTACGAGCAGTACTTC. Its translation is CASSPGSQASYEQYF. V is TRBV28 and J is TRBJ2-7, with unresolved D. The V gene's germline CDR1 is MDHEN and CDR2 SYDVKM. The V end lost 6 bases, the J end lost 0 bases, and 15 bases lay between the germline ends. The CDR3 spans 15 residues.

This clonotype has only a few counts. The chain uses TRBV6-1 and TRBJ2-6, with TRBD2 matching over 10 bases. The CDR3 runs to 17 residues. V lost 3 bases to trimming and J lost 2 bases; unmatched junction nucleotides: 4. CDR1 and CDR2 (germline): MNHNS, SASEGT. CDR3 loop: CASSDSGRAAGANVLTF. The CDR3 region has the DNA TGTGCCAGCAGTGACAGCGGGAGGGCCGCTGGGGCCAACGTCCTGACTTTC.